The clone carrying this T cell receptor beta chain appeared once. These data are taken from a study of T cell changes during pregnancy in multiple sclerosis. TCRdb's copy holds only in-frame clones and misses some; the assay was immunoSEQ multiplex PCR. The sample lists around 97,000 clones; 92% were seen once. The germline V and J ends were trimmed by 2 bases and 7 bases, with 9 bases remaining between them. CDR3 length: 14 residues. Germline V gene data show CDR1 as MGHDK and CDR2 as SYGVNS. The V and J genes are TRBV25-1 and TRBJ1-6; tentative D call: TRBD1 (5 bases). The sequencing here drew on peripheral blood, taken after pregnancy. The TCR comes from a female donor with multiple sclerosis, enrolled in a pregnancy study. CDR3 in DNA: TGTGCCAGCAGTGAAGACAGCCCAAATTCACCCCTCCACTTT. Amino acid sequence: CASSEDSPNSPLHF.